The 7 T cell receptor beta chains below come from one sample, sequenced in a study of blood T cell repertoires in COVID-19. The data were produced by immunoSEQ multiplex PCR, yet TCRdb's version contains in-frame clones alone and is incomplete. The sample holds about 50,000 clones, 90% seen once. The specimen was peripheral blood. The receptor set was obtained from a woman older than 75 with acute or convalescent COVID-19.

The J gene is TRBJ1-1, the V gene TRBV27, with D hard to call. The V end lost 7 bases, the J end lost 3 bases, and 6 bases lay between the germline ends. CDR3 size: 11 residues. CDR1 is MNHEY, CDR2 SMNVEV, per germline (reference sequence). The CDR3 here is CASMRYTEAFF. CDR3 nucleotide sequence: TGTGCCAGCATGCGGTACACTGAAGCTTTCTTT.

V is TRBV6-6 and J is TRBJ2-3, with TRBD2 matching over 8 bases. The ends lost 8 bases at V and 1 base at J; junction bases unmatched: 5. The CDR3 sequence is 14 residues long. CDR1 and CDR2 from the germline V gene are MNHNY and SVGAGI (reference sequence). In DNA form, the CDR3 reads TGTGCCAGCGGGGCTAGCGGGCGCACAGATACGCAGTATTTT. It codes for CASGASGRTDTQYF.

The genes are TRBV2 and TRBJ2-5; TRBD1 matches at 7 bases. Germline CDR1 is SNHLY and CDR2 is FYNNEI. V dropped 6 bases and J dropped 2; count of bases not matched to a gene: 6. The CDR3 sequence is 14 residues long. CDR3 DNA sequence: TGTGCCAGCAGCCTACCGGGACAGCAAGAGACCCAGTACTTC. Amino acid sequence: CASSLPGQQETQYF. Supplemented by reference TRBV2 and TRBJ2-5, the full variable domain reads EPEVTQTPSHQVTQMGQEVILRCVPISNHLYFYWYRQILGQKVEFLVSFYNNEISEKSEIFDDQFSVERPDGSNFTLKIRSTKLEDSAMYFCASSLPGQQETQYFGPGTRLLVL.

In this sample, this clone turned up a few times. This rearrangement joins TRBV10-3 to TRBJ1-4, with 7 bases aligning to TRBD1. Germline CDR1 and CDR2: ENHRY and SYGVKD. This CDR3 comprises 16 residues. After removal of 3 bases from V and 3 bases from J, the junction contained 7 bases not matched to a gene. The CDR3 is CAISDSRQGPNEKLFF. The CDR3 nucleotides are TGTGCCATCAGTGACTCAAGACAGGGACCTAATGAAAAACTGTTTTTT.

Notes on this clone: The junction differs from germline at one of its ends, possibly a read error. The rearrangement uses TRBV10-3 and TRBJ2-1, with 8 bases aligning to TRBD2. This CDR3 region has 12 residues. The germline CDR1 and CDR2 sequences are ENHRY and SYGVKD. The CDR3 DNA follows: TGTGCCATCAGTGAGACTTTGGGACTAGTTGTCTTC. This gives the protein CAISETLGLVVF.

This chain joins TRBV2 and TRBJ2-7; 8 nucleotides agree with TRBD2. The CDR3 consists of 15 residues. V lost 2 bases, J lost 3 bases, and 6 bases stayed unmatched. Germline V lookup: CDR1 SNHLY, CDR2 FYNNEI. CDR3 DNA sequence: TGTGCCAGCAGTGAATTCCCCAGCGGGAGCTACGAGCAGTACTTC. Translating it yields CASSEFPSGSYEQYF.

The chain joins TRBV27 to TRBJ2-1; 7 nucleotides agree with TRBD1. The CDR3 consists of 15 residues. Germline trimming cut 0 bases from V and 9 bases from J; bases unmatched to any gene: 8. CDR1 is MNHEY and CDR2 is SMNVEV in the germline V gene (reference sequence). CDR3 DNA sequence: TGTGCCAGCAGTTTATCTGGGGACAGTCGGGGTGAGCAGTTCTTC. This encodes CASSLSGDSRGEQFF.